What follows are 21 T cell receptor beta chains derived from one specimen sequenced in a study of T cell responses to AZD1222 COVID-19 vaccine. Clones were read by immunoSEQ multiplex PCR, and TCRdb kept only the in-frame ones, dropping some. The table lists 120,000 to 150,000 clones, around 89% of them singletons. The sequences come from peripheral blood, collected on day 0 of AZD1222 vaccination. All receptors derive from an adult in good health.

This chain uses TRBV12-3 or TRBV12-4 with TRBJ1-6; unclear D gene. V was pared by 6 bases and J by 10 bases, with 13 bases between. The CDR3 is 13 amino acids. The CDR3: CASSQNKGSPLHF. For the CDR3, the DNA is TGTGCCAGCAGCCAGAACAAGGGCTCACCCCTCCACTTT.

V and J are TRBV19 and TRBJ1-2; TRBD1 might be the D (5 bases). The CDR3 loop spans 15 amino acids. Germline assignment: CDR1 LNHDA and CDR2 SQIVND (reference sequence). V dropped 4 bases and J dropped 4 bases, with 16 bases sitting between them. CDR3 amino acids: CASSTEGAGGYGYTF. CDR3 nucleotide sequence: TGTGCCAGTAGTACCGAGGGCGCCGGGGGCTATGGCTACACCTTC.

The CDR3 here is CASSPQMGRTEAFF. DNA of the CDR3: TGCGCCAGCAGCCCCCAAATGGGAAGGACTGAAGCTTTCTTT. This chain joins TRBV5-1 and TRBJ1-1; D not resolved. The CDR3 is 14 residues long. CDR1 is SGHRS and CDR2 is YFSETQ in the germline V gene. V lost 4 bases, J lost 5 bases, and 15 bases lay in between.

V is TRBV18 and J is TRBJ2-7, with D unresolved. V was cut by 6 bases and J by 3 bases, with 15 bases left in between. The length of the CDR3 is 14 residues. Germline V gene sequence: CDR1 KGHSH, CDR2 LQKENI. Written as DNA, the CDR3 is TGTGCCAGCTCGTCAGGCAAGGCTAGCTACGAGCAGTACTTC. Encoded protein: CASSSGKASYEQYF.

The rearrangement joins TRBV7-2 to TRBJ2-7; the match to TRBD2 covers 8 bases. The CDR3 has 16 residues. Germline CDR1 SGHTA, CDR2 FQGNSA. The trim removed 1 base at V and 5 bases at J, leaving 10 bases unmatched. The CDR3 coding sequence is TGTGCCAGCAGCTTAGGACTAGCGTCGAGTCTCCACGAGCAGTACTTC. This gives the protein CASSLGLASSLHEQYF.

The chain's CDR3 is CASSQAGLAGRGNTGELFF. DNA of the CDR3: TGCGCCAGCAGTCAAGCGGGACTAGCGGGAAGGGGGAACACCGGGGAGCTGTTTTTT. This rearrangement joins TRBV23-1 to TRBJ2-2; 13 nucleotides line up with TRBD2. TRBV23-1 is marked as an open reading frame, function uncertain. V trimming: 2 bases; J trimming: 1 base; junction bases outside the gene matches: 7. CDR3 length: 19 amino acids.

This clone was recorded once. The rearrangement uses TRBV5-6 and TRBJ2-1; 14 bases are a match to TRBD2. CDR3 length equals 15 residues. V was pared by 4 bases and J by 8 bases, with 5 bases of the junction left unmatched. Germline lookup yields CDR1 SGHDT and CDR2 YYEEEE. The CDR3: CASSVTSGGADEQFF. The CDR3 DNA is TGTGCCAGCAGCGTGACTAGCGGGGGGGCGGATGAGCAGTTCTTC.

This chain joins TRBV20-1 and TRBJ1-2, with a weak D call TRBD1 (6 bases). CDR3 size: 11 residues. The V end was cut by 6 bases, the J end by 5 bases, with 10 bases between. CDR1 and CDR2 (germline): DFQATT, SNEGSKA (reference sequence). Here the CDR3 reads CSAVGQYGYTF. In DNA, the CDR3 is TGCAGTGCCGTAGGACAGTATGGCTACACCTTC.

V gene TRBV5-1 combines with J gene TRBJ2-1; D tentatively fits TRBD1 or TRBD2 (5 bases each). From germline, CDR1 is SGHRS and CDR2 YFSETQ. V was shortened by 9 bases and J by 9 bases, with 22 bases between the two germline ends. The CDR3 totals 14 residues. The CDR3 nucleotides read TGCGCCACCACGGCCAGGGCCGGGGACGGTGAGCAGTTCTTC. Translated, it gives CATTARAGDGEQFF.

The V call is TRBV7-9, the J call TRBJ1-1, with D possibly TRBD1 on 5 matching bases. V lost 1 base, J lost 3 bases, and 12 bases lay in between. The CDR3 is 15 amino acids. CDR1 and CDR2 from the germline V gene are SEHNR and FQNEAQ (reference sequence). The DNA for the CDR3 is TGTGCCAGCAGCTTAGGACAGCCAAGGGACACTGAAGCTTTCTTT. The encoded protein is CASSLGQPRDTEAFF.

The V call is TRBV28, the J call TRBJ1-6; no firm D call. The CDR3 loop spans 12 amino acids. V was trimmed by 5 bases and J by 7 bases, leaving 6 bases between them. Germline assignment: CDR1 MDHEN and CDR2 SYDVKM. CDR3 in amino acids: CASSRLNSPLHF. The CDR3 DNA sequence: TGTGCCAGCAGTCGGCTGAATTCACCCCTCCACTTT.

V usage is TRBV27 and J usage is TRBJ1-1, with D perhaps matching TRBD1 (5 bases). Trimming took off 5 bases at V and 1 base at J, with 11 bases between the two ends. The CDR3 extends over 14 amino acids. Germline-derived CDR1 and CDR2 are MNHEY and SMNVEV (reference sequence). CDR3 sequence reads: CASSLMTANTEAFF. In DNA, the CDR3 is TGTGCCAGCAGTCTCATGACAGCGAACACTGAAGCTTTCTTT.

V is TRBV6-1 and J is TRBJ2-4, with D perhaps TRBD1 (6 bases). V shed 6 bases and J shed 0 bases, with 15 bases lying between them. The CDR3 is 16 amino acids. The germline CDR1 and CDR2 sequences are MNHNS and SASEGT. CDR3 DNA: TGTGCCAGCAGGGAAAGGACAGATCTAGCCAAAAACATTCAGTACTTC. It is translated as CASRERTDLAKNIQYF.

The rearrangement joins TRBV7-9 to TRBJ1-1; TRBD1 agrees at 9 bases. The CDR3 loop spans 14 amino acids. Germline V gene data show CDR1 as SEHNR and CDR2 as FQNEAQ (reference sequence). V shed 5 bases and J 2 bases; nucleotides not matched to a gene: 3. The CDR3 DNA reads TGTGCCAGCAGCCCCACAGGGGGCAACACTGAAGCTTTCTTT. Protein sequence: CASSPTGGNTEAFF.

The rearrangement uses TRBV7-2 and TRBJ2-3, with 7 bases matching TRBD2. CDR1 is SGHTA, CDR2 FQGNSA, per germline. The CDR3 is made up of 15 amino acids. The V gene end was trimmed by 5 bases and the J gene end by 2 bases; junction bases not matched to a gene: 7. The CDR3: CASSHGLVVTDTQYF. The CDR3 DNA is TGTGCCAGCAGCCACGGACTAGTTGTCACAGATACGCAGTATTTT.

The rearrangement links TRBV5-4 to TRBJ2-1, with 12 bases lining up with TRBD2. With 4 bases clipped from V and 6 bases from J, the junction kept 11 bases outside the gene matches. CDR1 is SGHNT and CDR2 is YYREEE in the germline V gene (reference sequence). This CDR3 comprises 17 residues. CDR3 sequence: CASSRLAGASSGNEQFF. Written as DNA, the CDR3 is TGTGCCAGCAGCAGACTAGCGGGGGCATCGTCGGGCAATGAGCAGTTCTTC.

V and J are TRBV5-1 and TRBJ2-2, with D hard to call. CDR1 and CDR2 from the germline V gene are SGHRS and YFSETQ. The CDR3 runs 14 residues. Trimming cost V 0 bases and J 4 bases, with 7 bases left between them. The CDR3 DNA reads as TGCGCCAGCAGCTTGGGCGCGCCCACCGGGGAGCTGTTTTTT. It specifies CASSLGAPTGELFF.

In its sample, this clone was seen a few times. This chain connects TRBV6-5 to TRBJ2-7; possibly TRBD2 for D (7 bases). The CDR3 length is 14 residues. Trimming shortened V by 0 bases and J by 7 bases, and 13 bases separated the two germline ends. Germline V gene data show CDR1 as MNHEY and CDR2 as SVGAGI. The CDR3 protein is CASSYSRGGLEQYF. CDR3 coding DNA: TGTGCCAGCAGTTACTCGAGGGGGGGATTGGAGCAGTACTTC.

The chain has TRBV29-1 and TRBJ2-3, with D possibly being TRBD2 (6 bases). The germline V and J ends were trimmed by 4 bases and 4 bases, with 15 bases remaining between them. Germline CDR1 SQVTM, CDR2 ANQGSEA. There are 14 residues in the CDR3. CDR3 residues: CSVALAFRPDTQYF. In DNA form, the CDR3 reads TGCAGCGTTGCGCTAGCGTTTCGCCCAGATACGCAGTATTTT.

The chain has TRBV19 and TRBJ1-2; 8 bases fit TRBD1. Germline V gives CDR1 LNHDA, CDR2 SQIVND (reference sequence). V lost 5 bases and J lost 0; bases outside the gene matches: 8. The CDR3 is made up of 16 amino acids. This chain's CDR3 is CASSPRDRTTNYGYTF. In nucleotides, the CDR3 is TGTGCCAGTAGTCCTCGGGACAGGACCACTAACTATGGCTACACCTTC.

The rearrangement uses TRBV5-1 and TRBJ1-2; D might be TRBD1 (5 bases). CDR1 and CDR2 from the germline V gene are SGHRS and YFSETQ. The ends were cut back, 0 bases at V and 4 bases at J, with 13 bases in the middle. The CDR3 covers 15 residues. The CDR3 loop reads CASSLEGITLYGYTF. The DNA for the CDR3 is TGCGCCAGCAGCTTGGAGGGGATCACGCTCTATGGCTACACCTTC.